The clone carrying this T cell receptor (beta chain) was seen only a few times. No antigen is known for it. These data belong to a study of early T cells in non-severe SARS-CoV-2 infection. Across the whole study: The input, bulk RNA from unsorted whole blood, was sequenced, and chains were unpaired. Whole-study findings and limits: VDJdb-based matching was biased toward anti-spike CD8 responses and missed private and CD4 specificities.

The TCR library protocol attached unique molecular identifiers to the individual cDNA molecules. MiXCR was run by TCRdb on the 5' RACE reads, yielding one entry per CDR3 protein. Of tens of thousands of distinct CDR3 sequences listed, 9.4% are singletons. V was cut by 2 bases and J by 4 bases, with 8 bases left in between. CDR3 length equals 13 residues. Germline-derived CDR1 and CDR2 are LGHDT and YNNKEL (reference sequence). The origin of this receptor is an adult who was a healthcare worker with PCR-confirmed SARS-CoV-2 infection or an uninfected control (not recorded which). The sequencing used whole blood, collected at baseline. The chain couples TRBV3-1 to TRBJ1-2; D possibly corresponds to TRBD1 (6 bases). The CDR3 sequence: CASSQQGPYGYTF. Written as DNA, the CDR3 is TGTGCCAGCAGCCAACAGGGGCCCTATGGCTACACCTTC. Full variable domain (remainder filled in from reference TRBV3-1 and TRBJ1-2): DTAVSQTPKYLVTQMGNDKSIKCEQNLGHDTMYWYKQDSKKFLKIMFSYNNKELIINETVPNRFSPKSPDKAHLNLHINSLELGDSAVYFCASSQQGPYGYTFGSGTRLTVV.